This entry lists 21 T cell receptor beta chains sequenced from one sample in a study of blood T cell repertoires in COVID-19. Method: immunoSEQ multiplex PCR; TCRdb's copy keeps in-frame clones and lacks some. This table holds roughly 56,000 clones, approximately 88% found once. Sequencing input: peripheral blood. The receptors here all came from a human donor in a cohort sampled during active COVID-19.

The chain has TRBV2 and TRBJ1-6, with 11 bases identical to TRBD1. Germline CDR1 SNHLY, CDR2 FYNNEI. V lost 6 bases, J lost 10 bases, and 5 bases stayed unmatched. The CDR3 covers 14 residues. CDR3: CASRTGTGGSPLHF. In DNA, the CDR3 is TGTGCCAGCAGGACCGGGACAGGGGGATCACCCCTCCACTTT.

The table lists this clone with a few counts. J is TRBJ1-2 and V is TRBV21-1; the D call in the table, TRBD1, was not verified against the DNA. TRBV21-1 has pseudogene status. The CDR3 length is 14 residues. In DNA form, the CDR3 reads TGTGCCAGCAGCAAGGGGACAATCCCCTATGGCTACACCTTC. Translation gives CASSKGTIPYGYTF.

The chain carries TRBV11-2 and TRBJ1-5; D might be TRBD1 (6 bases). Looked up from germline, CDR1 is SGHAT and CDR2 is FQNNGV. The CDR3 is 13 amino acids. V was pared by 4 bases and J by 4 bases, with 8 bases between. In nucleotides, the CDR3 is TGTGCCAGCAGCTGGACAGAAAATCAGCCCCAGCATTTT. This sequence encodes CASSWTENQPQHF.

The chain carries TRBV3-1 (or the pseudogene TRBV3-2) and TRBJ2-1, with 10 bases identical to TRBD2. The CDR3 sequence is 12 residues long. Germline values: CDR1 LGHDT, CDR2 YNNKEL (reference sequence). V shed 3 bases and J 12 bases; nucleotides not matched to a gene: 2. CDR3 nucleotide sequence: TGTGCCAGCAGCCAGGCTAGCGGGGGGCAGTTCTTC. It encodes CASSQASGGQFF.

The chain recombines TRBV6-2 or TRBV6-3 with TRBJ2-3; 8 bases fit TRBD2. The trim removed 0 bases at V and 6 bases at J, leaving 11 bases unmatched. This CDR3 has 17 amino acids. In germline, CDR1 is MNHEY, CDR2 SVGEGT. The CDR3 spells CASSYSGAGGWRDTQYF. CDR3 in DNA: TGTGCCAGCAGTTACTCTGGGGCGGGGGGCTGGAGGGATACGCAGTATTTT.

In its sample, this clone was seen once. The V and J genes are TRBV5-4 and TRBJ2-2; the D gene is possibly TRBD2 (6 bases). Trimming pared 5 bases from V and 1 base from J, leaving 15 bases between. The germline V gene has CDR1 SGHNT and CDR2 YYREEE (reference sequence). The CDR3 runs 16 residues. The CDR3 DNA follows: TGTGCCAGCAGTCCTAGACCAGCGGGGAACACCGGGGAGCTGTTTTTT. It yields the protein CASSPRPAGNTGELFF.

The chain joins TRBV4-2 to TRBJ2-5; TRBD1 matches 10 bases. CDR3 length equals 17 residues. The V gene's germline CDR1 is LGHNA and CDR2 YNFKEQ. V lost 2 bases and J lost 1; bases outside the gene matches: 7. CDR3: CASSQSRTGGTQETQYF. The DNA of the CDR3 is TGTGCCAGCAGCCAATCCAGGACAGGGGGGACCCAAGAGACCCAGTACTTC.

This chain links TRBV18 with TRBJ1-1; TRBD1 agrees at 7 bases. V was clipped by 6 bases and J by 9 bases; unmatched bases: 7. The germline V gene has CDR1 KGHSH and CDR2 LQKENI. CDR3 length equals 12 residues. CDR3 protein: CASSRNRGKAFF. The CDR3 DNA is TGTGCCAGCTCTAGGAACAGGGGAAAAGCTTTCTTT.

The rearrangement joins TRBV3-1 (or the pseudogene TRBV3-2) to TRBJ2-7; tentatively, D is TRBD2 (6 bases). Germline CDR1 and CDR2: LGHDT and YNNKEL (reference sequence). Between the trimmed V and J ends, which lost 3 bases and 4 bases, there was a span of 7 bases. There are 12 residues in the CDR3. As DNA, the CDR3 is TGTGCCAGCAGCCAGACTAGATACGAGCAGTACTTC. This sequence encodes CASSQTRYEQYF.

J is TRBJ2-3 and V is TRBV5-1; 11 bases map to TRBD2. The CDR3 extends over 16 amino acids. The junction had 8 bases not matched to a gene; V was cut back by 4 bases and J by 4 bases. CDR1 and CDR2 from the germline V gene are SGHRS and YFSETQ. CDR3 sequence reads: CASSIIAGGLSDTQYF. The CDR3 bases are TGCGCCAGCAGCATAATAGCGGGGGGGCTGTCAGATACGCAGTATTTT.

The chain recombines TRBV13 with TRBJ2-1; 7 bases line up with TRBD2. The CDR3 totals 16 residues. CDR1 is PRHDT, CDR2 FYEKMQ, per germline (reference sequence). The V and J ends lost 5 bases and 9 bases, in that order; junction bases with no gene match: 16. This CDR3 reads CASSPPWDYNAGEQFF. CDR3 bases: TGTGCCAGCAGCCCCCCCTGGGACTACAATGCGGGTGAGCAGTTCTTC.

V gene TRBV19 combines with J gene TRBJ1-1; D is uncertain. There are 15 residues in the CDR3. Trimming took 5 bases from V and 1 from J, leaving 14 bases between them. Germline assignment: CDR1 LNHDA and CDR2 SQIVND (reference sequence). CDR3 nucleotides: TGTGCCAGTAGTCCAGCGGACGGGTGGAACACTGAAGCTTTCTTT. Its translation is CASSPADGWNTEAFF.

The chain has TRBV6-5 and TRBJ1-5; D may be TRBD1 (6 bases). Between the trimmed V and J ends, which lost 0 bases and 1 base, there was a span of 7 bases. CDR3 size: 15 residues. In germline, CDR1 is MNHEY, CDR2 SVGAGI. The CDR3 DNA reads TGTGCCAGCAGTTACTCGGGACAAAGCAATCAGCCCCAGCATTTT. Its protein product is CASSYSGQSNQPQHF.

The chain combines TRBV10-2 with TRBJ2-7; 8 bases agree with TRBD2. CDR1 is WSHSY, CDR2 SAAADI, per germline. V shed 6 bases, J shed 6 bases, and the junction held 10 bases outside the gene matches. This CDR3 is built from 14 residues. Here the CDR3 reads CASRGNSGVFEQYF. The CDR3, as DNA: TGCGCCAGCAGGGGCAATAGCGGGGTTTTCGAGCAGTACTTC.

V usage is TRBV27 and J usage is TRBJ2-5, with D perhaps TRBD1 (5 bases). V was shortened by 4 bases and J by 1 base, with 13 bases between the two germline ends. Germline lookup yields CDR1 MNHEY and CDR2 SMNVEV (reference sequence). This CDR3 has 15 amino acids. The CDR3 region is CASSSGAVGQETQYF. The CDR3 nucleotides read TGTGCCAGCAGTTCTGGGGCGGTGGGCCAAGAGACCCAGTACTTC.

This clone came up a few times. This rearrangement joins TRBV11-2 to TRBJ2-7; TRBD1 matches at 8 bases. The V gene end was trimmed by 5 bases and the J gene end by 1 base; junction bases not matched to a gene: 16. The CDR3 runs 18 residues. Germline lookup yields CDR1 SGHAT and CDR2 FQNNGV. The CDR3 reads CASSTLSYSRTGSYEQYF. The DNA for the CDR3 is TGTGCCAGCAGCACCTTATCTTATTCCCGGACAGGGTCCTACGAGCAGTACTTC.

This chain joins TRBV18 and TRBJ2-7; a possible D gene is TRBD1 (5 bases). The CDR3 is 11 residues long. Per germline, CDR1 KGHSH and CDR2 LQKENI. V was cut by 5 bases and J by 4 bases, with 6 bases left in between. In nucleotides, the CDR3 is TGTGCCAGCTCATCAGGGTACGAGCAGTACTTC. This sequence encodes CASSSGYEQYF. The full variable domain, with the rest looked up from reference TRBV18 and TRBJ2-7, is NAGVMQNPRHLVRRRGQEARLRCSPMKGHSHVYWYRQLPEEGLKFMVYLQKENIIDESGMPKERFSAEFPKEGPSILRIQQVVRGDSAAYFCASSSGYEQYFGPGTRLTVT.

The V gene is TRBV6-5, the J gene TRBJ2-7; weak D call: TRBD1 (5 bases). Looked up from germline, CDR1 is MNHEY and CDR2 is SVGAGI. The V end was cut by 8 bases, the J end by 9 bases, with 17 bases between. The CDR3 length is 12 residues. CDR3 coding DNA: TGTGCCAGCCGGCAGGGTAGTCACCTGCAGTACTTC. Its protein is CASRQGSHLQYF.

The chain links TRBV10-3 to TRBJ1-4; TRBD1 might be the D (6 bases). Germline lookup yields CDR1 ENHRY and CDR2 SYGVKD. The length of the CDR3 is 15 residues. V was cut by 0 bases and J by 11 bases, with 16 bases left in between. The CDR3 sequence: CAISESSDSLPKLFF. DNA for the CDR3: TGTGCCATCAGTGAGTCCTCGGACAGTCTACCCAAACTGTTTTTT.

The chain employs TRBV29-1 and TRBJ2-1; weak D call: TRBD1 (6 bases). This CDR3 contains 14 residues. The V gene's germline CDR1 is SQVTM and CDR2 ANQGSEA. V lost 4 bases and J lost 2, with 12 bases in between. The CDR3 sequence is CSVGRGSAYNEQFF. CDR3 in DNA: TGCAGCGTTGGAAGGGGGAGCGCCTACAATGAGCAGTTCTTC.

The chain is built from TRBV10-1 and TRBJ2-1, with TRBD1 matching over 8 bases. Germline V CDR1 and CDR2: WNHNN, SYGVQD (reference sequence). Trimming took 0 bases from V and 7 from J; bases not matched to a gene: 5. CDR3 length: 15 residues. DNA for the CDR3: TGCGCCAGCAGTGAGTCTCAGGGGGCTTGGAATGAGCAGTTCTTC. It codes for CASSESQGAWNEQFF.